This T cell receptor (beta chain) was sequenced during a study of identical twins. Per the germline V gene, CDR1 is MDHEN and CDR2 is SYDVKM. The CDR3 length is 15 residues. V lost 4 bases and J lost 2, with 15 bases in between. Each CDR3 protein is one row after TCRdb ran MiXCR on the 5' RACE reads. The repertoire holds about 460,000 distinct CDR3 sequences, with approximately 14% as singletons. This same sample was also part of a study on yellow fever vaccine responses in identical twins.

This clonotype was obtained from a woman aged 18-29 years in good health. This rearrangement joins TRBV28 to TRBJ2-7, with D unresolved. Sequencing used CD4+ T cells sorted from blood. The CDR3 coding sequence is TGTGCCAGCAGTTCCCCCGCCGCAGCGACCTACGAGCAGTACTTC. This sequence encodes CASSSPAAATYEQYF.